This T cell receptor (beta chain) came from a study of T-cell memory formation after mild COVID-19. Study-level information: Largely, the TCR clusters proved donor specific.

The length of the CDR3 is 15 residues. Germline CDR1 LNHDA, CDR2 SQIVND (reference sequence). V shed 5 bases, J shed 5 bases, and the junction held 8 bases outside the gene matches. This clonotype came up many times. The antigen is unknown. With constant-segment primers, 5'RACE yielded cDNA libraries of TCR alpha and TCR beta that carried sample barcodes and UMIs. MiXCR, run by TCRdb on the 5' RACE reads, gives a single entry per CDR3 protein. The profile shows roughly 600,000 distinct CDR3 sequences, around 17% of them singletons. Study-level results: For contracting clones, CD4+ ones sat mainly in CM and EM, CD8+ in EMRA.

J is TRBJ2-1 and V is TRBV19, with 8 bases fitting TRBD2. The receptor's source is an adult woman who had mild COVID-19 (a few samples of this study predate the infection). Cell type and time point are not known. Specimen: PBMCs or a T cell subset sorted from them (not recorded which). CDR3 residues: CASSPRGGPNNEQFF. The CDR3, as DNA: TGTGCCAGTAGTCCTCGGGGGGGCCCGAACAATGAGCAGTTCTTC. Supplemented by reference TRBV19 and TRBJ2-1, the full variable domain reads DGGITQSPKYLFRKEGQNVTLSCEQNLNHDAMYWYRQDPGQGLRLIYYSQIVNDFQKGDIAEGYSVSREKKESFPLTVTSAQKNPTAFYLCASSPRGGPNNEQFFGPGTRLTVL.